This T cell receptor (beta chain) stems from a study of cytotoxic CD8 clonotypes in ibrutinib-treated CLL. Depth targeted 1 in 200,000 to 1 in 1 million T cells, averaging roughly 9.3x coverage per clonotype. Only in-frame clones appear in the TCRdb table, and some are missing; sequencing was by immunoSEQ multiplex PCR. The top ten hold roughly 12% of the sample, which has some 150,000 clones, 79% seen once. V lost 4 bases, J lost 3 bases, and 9 bases lay in between. This CDR3 contains 12 residues. Germline CDR1 GTSNPN, CDR2 SVGIG (reference sequence). Regarding this clone: Its antigen is unidentified.

Study outcomes and limitations: Clonality went higher at ibrutinib response and then dropped back toward baseline at progression.

The chain employs TRBV30 and TRBJ1-1, with D hard to call. The sequence came from a human donor with chronic lymphocytic leukemia. Here the sequenced sample was PBMCs, taken after 12 months of ibrutinib treatment. CDR3 DNA sequence: TGTGCCTGGACGGCAGGCTACACTGAAGCTTTCTTT. Protein: CAWTAGYTEAFF.